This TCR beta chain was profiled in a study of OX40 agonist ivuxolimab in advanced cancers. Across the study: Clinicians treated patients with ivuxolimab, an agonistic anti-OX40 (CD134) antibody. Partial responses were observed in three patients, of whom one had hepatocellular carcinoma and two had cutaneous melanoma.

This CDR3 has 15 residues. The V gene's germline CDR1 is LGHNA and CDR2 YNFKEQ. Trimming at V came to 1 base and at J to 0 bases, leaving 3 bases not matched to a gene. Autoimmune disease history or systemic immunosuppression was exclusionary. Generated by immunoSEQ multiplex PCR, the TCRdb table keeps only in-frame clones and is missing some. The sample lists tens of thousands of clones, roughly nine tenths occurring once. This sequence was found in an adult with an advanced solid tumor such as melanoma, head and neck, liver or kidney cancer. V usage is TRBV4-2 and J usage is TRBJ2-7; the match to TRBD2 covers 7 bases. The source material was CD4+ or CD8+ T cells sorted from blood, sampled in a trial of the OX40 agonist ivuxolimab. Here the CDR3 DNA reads TGTGCCAGCAGCCAAGTCGCTAGCGGCTCCTACGAGCAGTACTTC. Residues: CASSQVASGSYEQYF.